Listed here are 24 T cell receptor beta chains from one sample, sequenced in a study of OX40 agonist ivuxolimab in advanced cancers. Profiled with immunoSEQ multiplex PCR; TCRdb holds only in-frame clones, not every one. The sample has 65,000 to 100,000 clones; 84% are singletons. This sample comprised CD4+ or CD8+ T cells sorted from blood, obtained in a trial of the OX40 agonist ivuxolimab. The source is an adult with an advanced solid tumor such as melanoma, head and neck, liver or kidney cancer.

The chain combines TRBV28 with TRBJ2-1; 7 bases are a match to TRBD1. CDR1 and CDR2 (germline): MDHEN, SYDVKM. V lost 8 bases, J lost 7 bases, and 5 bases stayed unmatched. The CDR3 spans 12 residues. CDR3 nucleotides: TGTGCCAGCCTCGGACAGGCGAATGAGCAGTTCTTC. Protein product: CASLGQANEQFF.

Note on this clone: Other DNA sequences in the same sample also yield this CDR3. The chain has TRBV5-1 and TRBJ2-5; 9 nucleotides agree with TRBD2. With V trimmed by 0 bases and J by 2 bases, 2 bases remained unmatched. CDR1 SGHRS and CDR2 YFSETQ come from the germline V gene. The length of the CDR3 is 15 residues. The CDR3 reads CASSLVLAGQETQYF. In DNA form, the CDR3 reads TGCGCCAGCAGCTTGGTCCTAGCGGGGCAAGAGACCCAGTACTTC.

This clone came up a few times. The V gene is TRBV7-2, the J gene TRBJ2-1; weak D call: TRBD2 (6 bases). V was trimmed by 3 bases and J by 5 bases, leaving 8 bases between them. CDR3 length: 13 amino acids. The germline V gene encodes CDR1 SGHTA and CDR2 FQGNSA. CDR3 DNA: TGTGCCAGCAGCTTTGGCGGGAACAATGAGCAGTTCTTC. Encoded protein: CASSFGGNNEQFF.

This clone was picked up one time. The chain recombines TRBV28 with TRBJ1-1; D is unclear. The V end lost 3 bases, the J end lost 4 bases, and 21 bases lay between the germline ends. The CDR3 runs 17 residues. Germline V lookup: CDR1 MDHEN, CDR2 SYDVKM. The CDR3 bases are TGTGCCAGCAGTTTGCCCCGTAGGGCCGTGAGGACCACTGAAGCTTTCTTT. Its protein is CASSLPRRAVRTTEAFF.

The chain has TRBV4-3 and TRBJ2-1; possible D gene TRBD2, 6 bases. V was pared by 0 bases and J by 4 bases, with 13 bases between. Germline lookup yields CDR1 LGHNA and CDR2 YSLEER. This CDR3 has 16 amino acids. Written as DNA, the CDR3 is TGCGCCAGCAGCCAAGATGGGGAGGCCGGATACAATGAGCAGTTCTTC. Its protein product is CASSQDGEAGYNEQFF.

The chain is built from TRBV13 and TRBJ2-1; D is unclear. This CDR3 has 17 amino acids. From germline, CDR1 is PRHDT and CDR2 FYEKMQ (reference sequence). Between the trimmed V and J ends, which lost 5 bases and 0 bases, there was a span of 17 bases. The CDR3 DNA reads TGTGCCAGCAGCCCTACCCCGACGGTGAGCTCCTACAATGAGCAGTTCTTC. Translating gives CASSPTPTVSSYNEQFF.

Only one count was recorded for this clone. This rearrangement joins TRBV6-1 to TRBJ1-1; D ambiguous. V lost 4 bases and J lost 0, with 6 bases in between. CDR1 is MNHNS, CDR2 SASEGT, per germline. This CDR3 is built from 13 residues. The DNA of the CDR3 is TGTGCCAGCAGTGCGGAGGTGAACACTGAAGCTTTCTTT. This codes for CASSAEVNTEAFF.

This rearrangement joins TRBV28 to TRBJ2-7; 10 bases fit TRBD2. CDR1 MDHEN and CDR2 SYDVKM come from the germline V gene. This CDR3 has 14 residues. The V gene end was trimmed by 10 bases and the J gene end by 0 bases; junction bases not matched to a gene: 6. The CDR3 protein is CAIKGLANSYEQYF. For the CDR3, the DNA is TGTGCCATTAAGGGACTAGCGAACTCCTACGAGCAGTACTTC.

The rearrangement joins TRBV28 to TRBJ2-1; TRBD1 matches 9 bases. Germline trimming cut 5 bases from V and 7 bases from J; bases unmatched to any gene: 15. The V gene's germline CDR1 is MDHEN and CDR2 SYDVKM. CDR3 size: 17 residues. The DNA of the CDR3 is TGTGCCAGCAGTCCACAGGGGGCGGCCGACCTTGGTAATGAGCAGTTCTTC. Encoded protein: CASSPQGAADLGNEQFF.

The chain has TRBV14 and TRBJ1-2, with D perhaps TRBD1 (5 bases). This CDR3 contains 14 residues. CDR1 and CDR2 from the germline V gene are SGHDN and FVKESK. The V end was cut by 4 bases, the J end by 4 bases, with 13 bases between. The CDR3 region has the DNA TGTGCCAGCAGCCGGGACTCTTCGGGCTATGGCTACACCTTC. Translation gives CASSRDSSGYGYTF.

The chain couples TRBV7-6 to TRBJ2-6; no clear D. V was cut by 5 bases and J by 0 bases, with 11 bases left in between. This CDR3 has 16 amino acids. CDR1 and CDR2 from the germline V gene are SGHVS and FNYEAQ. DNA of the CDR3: TGTGCCAGCAGCCCGAGACGGAGCTCTGGGGCCAACGTCCTGACTTTC. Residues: CASSPRRSSGANVLTF.

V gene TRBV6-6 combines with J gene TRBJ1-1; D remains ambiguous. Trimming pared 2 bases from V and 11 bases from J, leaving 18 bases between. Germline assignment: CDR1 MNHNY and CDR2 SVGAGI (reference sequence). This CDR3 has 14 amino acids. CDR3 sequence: CASSYDGVRSGAFF. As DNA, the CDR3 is TGTGCCAGCAGTTACGACGGGGTTCGGAGTGGGGCTTTCTTT.

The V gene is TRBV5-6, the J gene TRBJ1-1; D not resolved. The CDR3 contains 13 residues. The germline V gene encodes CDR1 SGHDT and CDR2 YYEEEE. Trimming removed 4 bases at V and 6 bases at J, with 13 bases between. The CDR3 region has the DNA TGTGCCAGCAGCCCCCCCCATGAGGCTGAAGCTTTCTTT. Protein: CASSPPHEAEAFF.

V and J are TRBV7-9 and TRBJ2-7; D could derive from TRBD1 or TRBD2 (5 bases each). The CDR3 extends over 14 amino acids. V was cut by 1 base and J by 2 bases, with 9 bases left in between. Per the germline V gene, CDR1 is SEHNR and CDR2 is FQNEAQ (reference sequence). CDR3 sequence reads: CASSLGGSTYEQYF. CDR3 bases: TGTGCCAGCAGCTTAGGGGGGTCAACCTACGAGCAGTACTTC.

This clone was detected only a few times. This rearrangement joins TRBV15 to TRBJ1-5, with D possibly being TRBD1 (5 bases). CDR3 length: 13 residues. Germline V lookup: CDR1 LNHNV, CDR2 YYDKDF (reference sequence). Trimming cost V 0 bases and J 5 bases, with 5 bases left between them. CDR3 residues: CATSREGDQPQHF. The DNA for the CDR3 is TGTGCCACCAGCAGAGAGGGGGATCAGCCCCAGCATTTT.

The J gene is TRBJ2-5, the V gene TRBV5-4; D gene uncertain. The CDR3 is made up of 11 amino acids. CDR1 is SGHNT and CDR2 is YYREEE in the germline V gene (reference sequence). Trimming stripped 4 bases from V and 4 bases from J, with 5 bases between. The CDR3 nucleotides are TGTGCCAGCAGCCTACTAGAGACCCAGTACTTC. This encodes CASSLLETQYF.

This CDR3 reads CASLPWGAASTDTQYF. CDR3 nucleotide sequence: TGTGCCAGTCTACCTTGGGGAGCGGCTAGCACAGATACGCAGTATTTT. The chain has TRBV28 and TRBJ2-3; possible D gene TRBD2, 5 bases. The V and J ends lost 9 bases and 0 bases respectively, with 19 bases between them. CDR1 is MDHEN, CDR2 SYDVKM, per germline. The CDR3 loop spans 16 amino acids.

The DNA of the CDR3 is TGTGCCAGCAGTGAGGCGGGGACAGAGTCCTACGAGCAGTACTTC. Residues: CASSEAGTESYEQYF. V and J are TRBV25-1 and TRBJ2-7, with a tentative D call TRBD1 (7 bases). Trimming removed 3 bases from V and 1 base from J, with 13 bases in between. Germline V gives CDR1 MGHDK, CDR2 SYGVNS. The CDR3 is 15 residues long.

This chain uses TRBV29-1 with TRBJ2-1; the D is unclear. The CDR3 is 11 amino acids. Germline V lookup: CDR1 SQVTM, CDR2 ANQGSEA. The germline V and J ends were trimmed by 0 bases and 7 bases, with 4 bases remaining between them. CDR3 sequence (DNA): TGCAGCGTTGAAGACTATAATGAGCAGTTCTTC. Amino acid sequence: CSVEDYNEQFF.

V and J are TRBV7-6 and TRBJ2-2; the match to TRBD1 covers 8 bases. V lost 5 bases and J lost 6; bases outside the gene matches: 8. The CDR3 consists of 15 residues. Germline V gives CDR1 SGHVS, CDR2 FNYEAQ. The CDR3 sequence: CASSRDRGTAGELFF. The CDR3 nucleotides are TGTGCCAGCAGCCGCGACAGGGGAACGGCCGGGGAGCTGTTTTTT.

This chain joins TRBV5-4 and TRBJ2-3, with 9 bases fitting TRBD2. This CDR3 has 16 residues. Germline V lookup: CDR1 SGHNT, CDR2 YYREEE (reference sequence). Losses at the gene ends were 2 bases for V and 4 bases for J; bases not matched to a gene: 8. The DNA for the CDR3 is TGTGCCAGCAGCTTCCCCGGGACTAGCTGGGCAGATACGCAGTATTTT. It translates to CASSFPGTSWADTQYF.

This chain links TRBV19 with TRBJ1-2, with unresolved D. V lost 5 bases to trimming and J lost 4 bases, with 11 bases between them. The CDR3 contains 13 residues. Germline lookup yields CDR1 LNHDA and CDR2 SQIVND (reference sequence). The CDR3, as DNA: TGTGCCAGTAGTGAAACCGACGCCTATGGCTACACCTTC. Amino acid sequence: CASSETDAYGYTF.

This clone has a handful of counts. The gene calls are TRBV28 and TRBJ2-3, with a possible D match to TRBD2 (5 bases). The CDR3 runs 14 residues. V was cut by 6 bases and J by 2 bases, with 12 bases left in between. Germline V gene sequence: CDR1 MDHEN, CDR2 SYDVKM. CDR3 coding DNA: TGTGCCAGCAGCTCGGGGATGAACACAGATACGCAGTATTTT. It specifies CASSSGMNTDTQYF.

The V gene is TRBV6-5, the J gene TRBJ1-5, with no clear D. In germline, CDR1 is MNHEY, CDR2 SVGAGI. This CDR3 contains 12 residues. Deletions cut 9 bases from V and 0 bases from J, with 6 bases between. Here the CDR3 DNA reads TGTGCCAGTGGAAATAGCAATCAGCCCCAGCATTTT. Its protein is CASGNSNQPQHF.